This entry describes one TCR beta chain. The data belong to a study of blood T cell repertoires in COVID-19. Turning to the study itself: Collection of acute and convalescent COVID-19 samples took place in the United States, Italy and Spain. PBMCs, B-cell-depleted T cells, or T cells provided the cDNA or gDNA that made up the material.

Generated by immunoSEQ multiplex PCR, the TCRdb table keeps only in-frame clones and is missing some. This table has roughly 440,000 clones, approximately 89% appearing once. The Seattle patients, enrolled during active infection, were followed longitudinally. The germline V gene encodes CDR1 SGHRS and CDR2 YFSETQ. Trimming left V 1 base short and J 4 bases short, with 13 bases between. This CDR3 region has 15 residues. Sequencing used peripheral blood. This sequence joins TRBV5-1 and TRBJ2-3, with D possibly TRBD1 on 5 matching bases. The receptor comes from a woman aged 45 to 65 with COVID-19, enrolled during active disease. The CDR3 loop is CASSLQGIIPDTQYF. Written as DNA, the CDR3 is TGCGCCAGCAGCTTGCAGGGAATAATCCCAGATACGCAGTATTTT. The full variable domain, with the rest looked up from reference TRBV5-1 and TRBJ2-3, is KAGVTQTPRYLIKTRGQQVTLSCSPISGHRSVSWYQQTPGQGLQFLFEYFSETQRNKGNFPGRFSGRQFSNSRSEMNVSTLELGDSALYLCASSLQGIIPDTQYFGPGTRLTVL.